This TCR beta chain was profiled in a study of identical twins. Template switching added a universal primer site; cDNA carried unique molecular identifiers. TCRdb ran MiXCR on the 5' RACE reads and lists one entry per CDR3 protein. Here the sample spans 450,000 or so distinct CDR3 sequences, 11% to 15% being singletons. The CDR3 runs 16 residues. V was clipped by 0 bases and J by 4 bases, with 18 bases between them. Germline V gene sequence: CDR1 DFQATT, CDR2 SNEGSKA (reference sequence). Healthy Caucasian donors formed the entire cohort. These data were likewise used in another study, on yellow fever vaccine responses in identical twins.

The specimen sequenced was CD4+ T cells sorted from blood. The chain uses TRBV20-1 and TRBJ2-5; D ambiguous. The receptor comes from a woman aged 18-29 years in good health. The CDR3 is CSARDMAGQQSETQYF. The CDR3 nucleotides read TGCAGTGCTAGAGATATGGCAGGTCAACAATCAGAGACCCAGTACTTC.